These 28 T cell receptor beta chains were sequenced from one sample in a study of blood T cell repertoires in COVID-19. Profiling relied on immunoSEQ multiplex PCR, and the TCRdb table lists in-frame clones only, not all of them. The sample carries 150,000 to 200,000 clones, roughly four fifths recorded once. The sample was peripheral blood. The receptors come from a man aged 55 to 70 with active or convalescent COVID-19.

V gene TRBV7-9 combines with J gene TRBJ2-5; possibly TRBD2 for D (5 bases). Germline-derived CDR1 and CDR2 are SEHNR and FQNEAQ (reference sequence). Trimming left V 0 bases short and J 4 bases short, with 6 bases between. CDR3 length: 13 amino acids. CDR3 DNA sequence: TGTGCCAGCAGCTTAGCGGGGAGAGAGACCCAGTACTTC. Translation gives CASSLAGRETQYF.

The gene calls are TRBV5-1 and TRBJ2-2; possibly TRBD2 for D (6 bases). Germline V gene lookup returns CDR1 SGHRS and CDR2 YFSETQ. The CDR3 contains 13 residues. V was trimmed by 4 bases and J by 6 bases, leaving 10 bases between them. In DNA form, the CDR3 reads TGCGCCAGCAGCCCGAGCGGGTCCGGGGAGCTGTTTTTT. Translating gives CASSPSGSGELFF.

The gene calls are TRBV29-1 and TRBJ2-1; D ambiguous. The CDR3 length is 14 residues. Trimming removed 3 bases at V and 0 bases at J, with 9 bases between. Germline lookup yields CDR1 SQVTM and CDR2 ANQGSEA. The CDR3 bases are TGCAGCGTTGAGTCCCTCGGCTCCTACAATGAGCAGTTCTTC. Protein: CSVESLGSYNEQFF.

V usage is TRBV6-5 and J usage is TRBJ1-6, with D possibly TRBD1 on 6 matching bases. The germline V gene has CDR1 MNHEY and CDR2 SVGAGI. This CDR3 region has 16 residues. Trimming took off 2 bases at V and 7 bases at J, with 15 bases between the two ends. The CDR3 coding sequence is TGTGCCAGCAGTTACGGGACACCGGTTGGAAATTCACCCCTCCACTTT. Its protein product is CASSYGTPVGNSPLHF.

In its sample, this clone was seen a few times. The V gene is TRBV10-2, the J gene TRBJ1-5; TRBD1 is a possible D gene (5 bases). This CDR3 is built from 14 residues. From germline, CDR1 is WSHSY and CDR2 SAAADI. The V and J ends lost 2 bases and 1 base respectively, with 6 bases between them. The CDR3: CASSEPGSNQPQHF. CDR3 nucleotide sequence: TGCGCCAGCAGTGAGCCAGGGAGCAATCAGCCCCAGCATTTT.

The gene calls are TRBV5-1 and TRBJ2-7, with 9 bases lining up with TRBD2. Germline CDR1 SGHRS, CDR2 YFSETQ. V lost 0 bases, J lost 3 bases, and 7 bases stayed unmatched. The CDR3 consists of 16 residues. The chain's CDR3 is CASSLAVLAGNYEQYF. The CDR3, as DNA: TGCGCCAGCAGCTTGGCCGTCCTAGCGGGGAACTACGAGCAGTACTTC. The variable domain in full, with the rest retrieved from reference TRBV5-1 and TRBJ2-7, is KAGVTQTPRYLIKTRGQQVTLSCSPISGHRSVSWYQQTPGQGLQFLFEYFSETQRNKGNFPGRFSGRQFSNSRSEMNVSTLELGDSALYLCASSLAVLAGNYEQYFGPGTRLTVT.

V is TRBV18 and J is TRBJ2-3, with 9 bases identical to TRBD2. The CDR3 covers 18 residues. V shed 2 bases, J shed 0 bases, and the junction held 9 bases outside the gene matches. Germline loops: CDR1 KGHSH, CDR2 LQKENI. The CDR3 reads CASSPFPSGETSTDTQYF. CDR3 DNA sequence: TGTGCCAGCTCACCATTTCCTAGCGGGGAGACTAGCACAGATACGCAGTATTTT.

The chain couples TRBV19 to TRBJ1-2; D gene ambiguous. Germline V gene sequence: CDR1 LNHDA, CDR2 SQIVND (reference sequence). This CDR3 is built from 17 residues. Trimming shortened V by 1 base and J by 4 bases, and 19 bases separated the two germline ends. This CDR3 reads CASSIVTATAQTYGYTF. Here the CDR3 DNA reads TGTGCCAGTAGTATAGTCACAGCCACCGCCCAGACCTATGGCTACACCTTC.

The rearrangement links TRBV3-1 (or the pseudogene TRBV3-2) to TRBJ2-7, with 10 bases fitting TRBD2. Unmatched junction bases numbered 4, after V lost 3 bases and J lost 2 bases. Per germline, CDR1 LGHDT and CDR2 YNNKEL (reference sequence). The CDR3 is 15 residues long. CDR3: CASSQTSGYAYEQYF. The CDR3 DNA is TGTGCCAGCAGCCAGACTAGCGGGTACGCCTACGAGCAGTACTTC.

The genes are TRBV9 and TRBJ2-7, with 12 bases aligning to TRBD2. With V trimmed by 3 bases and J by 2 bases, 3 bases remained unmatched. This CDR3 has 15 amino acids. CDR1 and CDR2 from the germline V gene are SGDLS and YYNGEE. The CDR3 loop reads CASSDGLAGPYEQYF. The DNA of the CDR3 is TGTGCCAGCAGCGACGGACTAGCGGGACCCTACGAGCAGTACTTC.

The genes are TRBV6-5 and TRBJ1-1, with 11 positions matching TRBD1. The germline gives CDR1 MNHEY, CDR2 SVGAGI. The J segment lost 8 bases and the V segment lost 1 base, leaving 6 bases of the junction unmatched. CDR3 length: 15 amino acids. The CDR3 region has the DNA TGTGCCAGCAGTTACTTCCGGACAGGGGGCAGCGAAGCTTTCTTT. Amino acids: CASSYFRTGGSEAFF.

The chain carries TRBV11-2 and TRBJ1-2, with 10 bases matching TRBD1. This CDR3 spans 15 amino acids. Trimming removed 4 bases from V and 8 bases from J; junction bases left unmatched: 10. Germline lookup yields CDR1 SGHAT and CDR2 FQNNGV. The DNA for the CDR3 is TGTGCCAGCAGCTCTTCGGACAGGGGGGAAAGAGGCTACACCTTC. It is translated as CASSSSDRGERGYTF.

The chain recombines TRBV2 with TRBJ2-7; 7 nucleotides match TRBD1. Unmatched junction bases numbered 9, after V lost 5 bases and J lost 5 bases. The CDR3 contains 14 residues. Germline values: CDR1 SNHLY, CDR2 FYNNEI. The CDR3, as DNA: TGTGCCAGCAGTCATCGACAGGGATTGAACGAGCAGTACTTC. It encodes CASSHRQGLNEQYF.

CDR3 in amino acids: CASSLTSGGPTKETQYF. The DNA of the CDR3 is TGTGCCAGCAGCCTCACTAGCGGGGGGCCAACAAAAGAGACCCAGTACTTC. The chain joins TRBV3-1 (or the pseudogene TRBV3-2) to TRBJ2-5, with TRBD2 matching 12 bases. CDR3 length: 17 residues. Germline trimming cut 4 bases from V and 3 bases from J; bases unmatched to any gene: 9. Germline V gene sequence: CDR1 LGHDT, CDR2 YNNKEL (reference sequence).

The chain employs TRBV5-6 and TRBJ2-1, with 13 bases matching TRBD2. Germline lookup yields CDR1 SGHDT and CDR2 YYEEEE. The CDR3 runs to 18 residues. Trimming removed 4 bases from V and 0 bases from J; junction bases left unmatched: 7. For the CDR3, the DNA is TGTGCCAGCAGCCCCGGACTAGCGGGGGCGAGCTCCTACAATGAGCAGTTCTTC. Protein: CASSPGLAGASSYNEQFF.

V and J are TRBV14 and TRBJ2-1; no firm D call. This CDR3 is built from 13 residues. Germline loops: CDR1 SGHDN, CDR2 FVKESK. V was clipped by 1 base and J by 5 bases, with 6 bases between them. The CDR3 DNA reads TGTGCCAGCAGCCAAGTGGGCGACAATGAGCAGTTCTTC. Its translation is CASSQVGDNEQFF.

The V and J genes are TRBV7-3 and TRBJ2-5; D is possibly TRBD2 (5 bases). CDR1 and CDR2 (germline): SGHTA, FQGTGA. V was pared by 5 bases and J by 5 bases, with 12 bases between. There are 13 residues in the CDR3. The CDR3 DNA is TGTGCCAGCAGCCCTACACGGAGGGAGACCCAGTACTTC. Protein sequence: CASSPTRRETQYF.

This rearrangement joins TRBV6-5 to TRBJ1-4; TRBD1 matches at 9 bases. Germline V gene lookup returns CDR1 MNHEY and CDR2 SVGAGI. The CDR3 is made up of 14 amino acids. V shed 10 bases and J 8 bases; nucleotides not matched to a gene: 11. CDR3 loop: CATYRDRVPEKLFF. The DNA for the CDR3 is TGTGCCACCTATAGGGACAGGGTACCGGAAAAACTGTTTTTT.

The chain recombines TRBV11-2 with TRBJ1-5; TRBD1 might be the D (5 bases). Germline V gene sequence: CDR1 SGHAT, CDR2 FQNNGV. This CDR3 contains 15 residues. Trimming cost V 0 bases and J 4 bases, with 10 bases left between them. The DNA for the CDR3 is TGTGCCAGCAGCTTAGATTCGGGGGGGAATCAGCCCCAGCATTTT. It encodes CASSLDSGGNQPQHF.

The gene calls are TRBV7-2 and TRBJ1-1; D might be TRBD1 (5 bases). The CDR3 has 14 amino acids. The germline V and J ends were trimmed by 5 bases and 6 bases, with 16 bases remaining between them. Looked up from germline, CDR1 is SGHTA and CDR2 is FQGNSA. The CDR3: CASSPQGYGAEAFF. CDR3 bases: TGTGCCAGCAGCCCCCAGGGTTATGGCGCTGAAGCTTTCTTT.

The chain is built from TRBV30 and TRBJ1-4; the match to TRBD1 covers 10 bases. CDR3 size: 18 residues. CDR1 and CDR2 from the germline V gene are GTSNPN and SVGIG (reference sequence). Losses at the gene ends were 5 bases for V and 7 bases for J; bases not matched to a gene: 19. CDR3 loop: CAWLPGDRGLRITEKLFF. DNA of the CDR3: TGTGCCTGGCTCCCGGGGGACAGGGGCCTTCGTATTACTGAAAAACTGTTTTTT.

CDR3 sequence (DNA): TGCAGTGCTAGTCTAGCGGGAGGGCACTCGCGGGCCGGGGAGCTGTTTTTT. Translating it yields CSASLAGGHSRAGELFF. This sequence joins TRBV20-1 and TRBJ2-2; TRBD2 agrees at 12 bases. V shed 3 bases, J shed 6 bases, and the junction held 11 bases outside the gene matches. The germline V gene has CDR1 DFQATT and CDR2 SNEGSKA (reference sequence). The CDR3 covers 17 residues.

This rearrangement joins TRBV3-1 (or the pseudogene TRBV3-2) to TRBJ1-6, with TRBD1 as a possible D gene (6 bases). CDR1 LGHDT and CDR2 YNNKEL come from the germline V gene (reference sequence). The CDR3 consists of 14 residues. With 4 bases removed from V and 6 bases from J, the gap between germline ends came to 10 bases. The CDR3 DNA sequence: TGTGCCAGCAGCCCTCGGGACATTAATTCACCCCTCCACTTT. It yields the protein CASSPRDINSPLHF.

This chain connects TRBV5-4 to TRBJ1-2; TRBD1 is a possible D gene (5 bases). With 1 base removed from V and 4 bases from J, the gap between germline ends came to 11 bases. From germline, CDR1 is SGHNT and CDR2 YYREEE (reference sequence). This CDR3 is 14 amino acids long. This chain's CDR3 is CASSLTGVLYGYTF. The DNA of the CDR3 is TGTGCCAGCAGCTTGACAGGCGTCCTCTATGGCTACACCTTC.

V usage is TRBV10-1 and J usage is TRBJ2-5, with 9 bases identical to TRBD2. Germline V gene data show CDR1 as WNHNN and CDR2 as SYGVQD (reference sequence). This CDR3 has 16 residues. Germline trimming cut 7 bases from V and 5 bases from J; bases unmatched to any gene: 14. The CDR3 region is CASNPLAGGPGETQYF. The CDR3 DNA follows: TGCGCCAGCAATCCTTTGGCGGGAGGGCCGGGGGAGACCCAGTACTTC.

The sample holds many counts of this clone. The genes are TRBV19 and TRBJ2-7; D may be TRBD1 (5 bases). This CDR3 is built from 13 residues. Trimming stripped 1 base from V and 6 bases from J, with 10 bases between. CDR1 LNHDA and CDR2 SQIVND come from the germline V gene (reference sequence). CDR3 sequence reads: CASSIGGTGEQYF. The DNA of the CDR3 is TGTGCCAGTAGTATAGGTGGAACAGGCGAGCAGTACTTC.

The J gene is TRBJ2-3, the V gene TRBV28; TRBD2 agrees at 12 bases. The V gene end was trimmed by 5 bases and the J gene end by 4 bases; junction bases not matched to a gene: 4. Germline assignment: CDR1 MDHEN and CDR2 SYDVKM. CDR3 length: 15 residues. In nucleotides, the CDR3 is TGTGCCAGCAGTCGGACTAGCGGGATCGCAGATACGCAGTATTTT. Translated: CASSRTSGIADTQYF.

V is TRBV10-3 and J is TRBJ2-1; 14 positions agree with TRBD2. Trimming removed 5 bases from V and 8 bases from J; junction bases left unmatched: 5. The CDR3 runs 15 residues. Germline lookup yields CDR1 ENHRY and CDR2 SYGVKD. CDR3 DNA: TGTGCCATCAGTTGGGGACTAGCGGGAGTGGATGAGCAGTTCTTC. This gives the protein CAISWGLAGVDEQFF.